Listed here is a single TCR beta chain. Germline CDR1 is SGDLS and CDR2 is YYNGEE. V was cut by 4 bases and J by 0 bases, with 5 bases left in between. This CDR3 is 13 amino acids long. The data were obtained in a study of T cell changes during pregnancy in multiple sclerosis. Clones were read by immunoSEQ multiplex PCR, and TCRdb kept only the in-frame ones, dropping some. The table shows about 42,000 clones, with around 80% occurring only once. V is TRBV9 and J is TRBJ2-1, with no clear D. The source was CD4+ T cells from peripheral blood mononuclear cells, collected before pregnancy. The clonotype comes from a female donor with multiple sclerosis, enrolled in a pregnancy study. This chain's CDR3 is CASSRSSYNEQFF. The CDR3 DNA follows: TGTGCCAGCAGCAGGAGCTCCTACAATGAGCAGTTCTTC.